One and the same sample provided the 6 T cell receptor beta chains below, sequenced in a study of cytomegalovirus exposure and HLA in healthy donors. Assay used: immunoSEQ multiplex PCR; TCRdb lists only in-frame clones, some missing. Of approximately 90,000 clones listed, roughly 92% are singletons. Sequencing was performed on PBMCs. The receptor source for this set is a woman in her twenties or thirties in good health and CMV-seropositive.

V is TRBV7-6 and J is TRBJ2-2, with D maybe TRBD2 (6 bases). This CDR3 is 16 amino acids long. Trimming cost V 1 base and J 5 bases, with 14 bases left between them. CDR1 and CDR2 (germline): SGHVS, FNYEAQ. CDR3 DNA: TGTGCCAGCAGCTTAGTGGGGACTCCGAGAACCGGGGAGCTGTTTTTT. Translation gives CASSLVGTPRTGELFF.

The rearrangement joins TRBV29-1 to TRBJ2-5; 11 bases are a match to TRBD1. The CDR3 has 12 amino acids. The J segment lost 13 bases and the V segment lost 5 bases, leaving 9 bases of the junction unmatched. Germline CDR1 and CDR2: SQVTM and ANQGSEA. As DNA, the CDR3 is TGCAGCGTTACTGGACAGGGGGCTATCGGGTACTTC. Its protein is CSVTGQGAIGYF.

The rearrangement joins TRBV7-9 to TRBJ2-1, with TRBD2 as a possible D gene (6 bases). The V and J ends lost 3 bases and 4 bases respectively, with 7 bases between them. The CDR3 is made up of 13 amino acids. Germline V CDR1 and CDR2: SEHNR, FQNEAQ (reference sequence). This CDR3 reads CASSFGTYNEQFF. DNA for the CDR3: TGTGCCAGCAGCTTTGGGACTTACAATGAGCAGTTCTTC.

The V call is TRBV19, the J call TRBJ1-5; tentative D call: TRBD1 (5 bases). Germline V CDR1 and CDR2: LNHDA, SQIVND (reference sequence). Between the trimmed V and J ends, which lost 3 bases and 0 bases, there was a span of 9 bases. This CDR3 is 15 amino acids long. In DNA, the CDR3 is TGTGCCAGTAGTATGGGGGGTGCTAGCAATCAGCCCCAGCATTTT. This sequence encodes CASSMGGASNQPQHF.

The genes are TRBV27 and TRBJ2-3; D gene ambiguous. The V end lost 1 base, the J end lost 1 base, and 3 bases lay between the germline ends. CDR1 and CDR2 from the germline V gene are MNHEY and SMNVEV (reference sequence). This CDR3 spans 13 amino acids. CDR3 loop: CASSLLGTDTQYF. DNA for the CDR3: TGTGCCAGCAGTTTATTAGGCACAGATACGCAGTATTTT.

The CDR3, as DNA: TGTGCCAGCAGGTTACAGGCCCTCAGCTCCTACGAGCAGTACTTC. This sequence encodes CASRLQALSSYEQYF. The chain links TRBV11-2 to TRBJ2-7; weak D call: TRBD1 (5 bases). The CDR3 has 15 residues. Trimming shortened V by 6 bases and J by 0 bases, and 15 bases separated the two germline ends. The V gene's germline CDR1 is SGHAT and CDR2 FQNNGV.